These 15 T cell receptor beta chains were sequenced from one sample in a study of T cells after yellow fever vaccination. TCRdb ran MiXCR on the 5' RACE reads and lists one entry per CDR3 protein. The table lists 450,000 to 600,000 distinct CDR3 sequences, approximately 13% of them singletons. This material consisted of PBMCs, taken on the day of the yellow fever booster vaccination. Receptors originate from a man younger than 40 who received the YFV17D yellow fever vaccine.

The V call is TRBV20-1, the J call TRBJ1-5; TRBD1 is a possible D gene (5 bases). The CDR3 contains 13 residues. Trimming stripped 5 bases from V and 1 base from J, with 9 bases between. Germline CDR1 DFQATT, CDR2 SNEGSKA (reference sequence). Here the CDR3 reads CSAPKGSNQPQHF. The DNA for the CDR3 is TGCAGTGCTCCCAAGGGGAGCAATCAGCCCCAGCATTTT.

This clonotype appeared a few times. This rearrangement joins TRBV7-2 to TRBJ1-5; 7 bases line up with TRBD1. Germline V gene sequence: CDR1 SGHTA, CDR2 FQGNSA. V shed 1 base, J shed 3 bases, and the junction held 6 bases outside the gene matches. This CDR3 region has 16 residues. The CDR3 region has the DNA TGTGCCAGCAGCTTAGTCGTCAGGGGGTCCAATCAGCCCCAGCATTTT. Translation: CASSLVVRGSNQPQHF.

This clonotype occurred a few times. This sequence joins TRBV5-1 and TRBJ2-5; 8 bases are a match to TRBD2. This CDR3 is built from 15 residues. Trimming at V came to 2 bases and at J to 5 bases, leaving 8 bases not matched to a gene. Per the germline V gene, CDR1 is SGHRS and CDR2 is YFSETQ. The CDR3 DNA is TGCGCCAGCAGCTTCTCTCCAGCGGGAGAGGAGACCCAGTACTTC. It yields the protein CASSFSPAGEETQYF. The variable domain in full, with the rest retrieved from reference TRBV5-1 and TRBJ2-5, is KAGVTQTPRYLIKTRGQQVTLSCSPISGHRSVSWYQQTPGQGLQFLFEYFSETQRNKGNFPGRFSGRQFSNSRSEMNVSTLELGDSALYLCASSFSPAGEETQYFGPGTRLLVL.

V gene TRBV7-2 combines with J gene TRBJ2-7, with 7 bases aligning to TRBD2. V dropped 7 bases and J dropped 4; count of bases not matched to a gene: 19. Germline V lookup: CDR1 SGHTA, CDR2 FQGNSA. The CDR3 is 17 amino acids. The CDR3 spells CASIGPASSGGRYEQYF. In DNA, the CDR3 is TGTGCCAGCATTGGCCCGGCTTCTAGCGGAGGCAGGTACGAGCAGTACTTC.

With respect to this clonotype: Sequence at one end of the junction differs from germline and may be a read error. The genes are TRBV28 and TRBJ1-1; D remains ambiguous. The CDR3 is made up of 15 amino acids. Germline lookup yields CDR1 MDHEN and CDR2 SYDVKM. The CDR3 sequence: CPSTIPGSTGTEAFF. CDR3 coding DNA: TGTCCCAGCACCATTCCTGGGAGCACGGGGACTGAAGCTTTCTTT. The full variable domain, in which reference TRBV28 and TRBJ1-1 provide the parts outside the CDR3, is DVKVTQSSRYLVKRTGEKVFLECVQDMDHENMFWYRQDPGLGLRLIYFSYDVKMKEKGDIPEGYSVSREKKERFSLILESASTNQTSMYLCPSTIPGSTGTEAFFGQGTRLTVV.

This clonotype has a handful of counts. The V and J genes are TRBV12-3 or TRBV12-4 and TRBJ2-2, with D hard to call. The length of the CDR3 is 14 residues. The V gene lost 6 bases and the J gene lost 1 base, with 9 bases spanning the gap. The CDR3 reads CASSTEWNTGELFF. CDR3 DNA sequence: TGTGCCAGCAGCACCGAATGGAACACCGGGGAGCTGTTTTTT.

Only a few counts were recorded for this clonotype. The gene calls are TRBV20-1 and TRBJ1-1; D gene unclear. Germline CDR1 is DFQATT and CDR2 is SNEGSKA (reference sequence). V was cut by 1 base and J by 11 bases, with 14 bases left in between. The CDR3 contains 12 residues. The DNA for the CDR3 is TGCAGTGCTAGAGTTCCATCCGAGGTGGCTTTCTTT. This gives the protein CSARVPSEVAFF.

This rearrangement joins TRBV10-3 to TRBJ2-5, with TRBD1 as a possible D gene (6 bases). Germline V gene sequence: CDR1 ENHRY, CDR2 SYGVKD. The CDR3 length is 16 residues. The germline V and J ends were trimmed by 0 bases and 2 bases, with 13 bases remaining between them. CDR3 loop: CAISESLAQGQETQYF. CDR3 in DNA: TGTGCCATCAGTGAGTCGTTAGCACAGGGACAAGAGACCCAGTACTTC.

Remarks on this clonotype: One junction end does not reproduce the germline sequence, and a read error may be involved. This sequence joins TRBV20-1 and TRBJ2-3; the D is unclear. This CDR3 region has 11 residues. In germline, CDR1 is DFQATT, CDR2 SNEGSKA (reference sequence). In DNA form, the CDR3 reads TGCATTGCTAGTAGGACAGATACGCAGTATTTT. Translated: CIASRTDTQYF.

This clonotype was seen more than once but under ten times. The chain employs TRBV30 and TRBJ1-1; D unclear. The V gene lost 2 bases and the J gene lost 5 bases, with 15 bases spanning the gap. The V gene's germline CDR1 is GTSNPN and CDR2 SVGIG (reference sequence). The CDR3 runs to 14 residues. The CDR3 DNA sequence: TGTGCCTGGAGTAAGTTTTCCGGGAATACTGAAGCTTTCTTT. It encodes CAWSKFSGNTEAFF.

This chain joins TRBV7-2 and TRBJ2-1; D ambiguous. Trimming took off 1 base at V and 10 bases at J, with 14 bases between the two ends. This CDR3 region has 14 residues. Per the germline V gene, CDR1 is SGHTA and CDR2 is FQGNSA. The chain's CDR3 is CASSLGRTVGEQFF. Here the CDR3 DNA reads TGTGCCAGCAGCTTAGGAAGGACCGTAGGGGAGCAGTTCTTC. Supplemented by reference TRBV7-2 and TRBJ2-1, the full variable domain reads GAGVSQSPSNKVTEKGKDVELRCDPISGHTALYWYRQSLGQGLEFLIYFQGNSAPDKSGLPSDRFSAERTGGSVSTLTIQRTQQEDSAVYLCASSLGRTVGEQFFGPGTRLTVL.

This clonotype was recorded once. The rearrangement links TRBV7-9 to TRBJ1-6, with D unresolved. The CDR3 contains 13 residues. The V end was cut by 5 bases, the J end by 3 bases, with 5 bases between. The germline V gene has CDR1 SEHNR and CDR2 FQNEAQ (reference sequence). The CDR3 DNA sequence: TGTGCCAGCAGCCAAATCTATAATTCACCCCTCCACTTT. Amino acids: CASSQIYNSPLHF.

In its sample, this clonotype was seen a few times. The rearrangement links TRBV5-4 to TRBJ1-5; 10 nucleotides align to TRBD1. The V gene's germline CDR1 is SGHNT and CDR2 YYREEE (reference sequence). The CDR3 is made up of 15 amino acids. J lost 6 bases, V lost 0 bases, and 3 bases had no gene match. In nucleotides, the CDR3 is TGTGCCAGCAGCTTGGGACAGGGGGCCGGTCAGCCCCAGCATTTT. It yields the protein CASSLGQGAGQPQHF.

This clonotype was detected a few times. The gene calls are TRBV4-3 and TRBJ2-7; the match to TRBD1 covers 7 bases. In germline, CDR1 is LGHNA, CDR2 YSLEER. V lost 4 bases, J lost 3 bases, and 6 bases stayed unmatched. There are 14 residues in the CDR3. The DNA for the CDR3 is TGCGCCAGCAGCCTACGTAGACAGGGCTACGAGCAGTACTTC. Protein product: CASSLRRQGYEQYF.

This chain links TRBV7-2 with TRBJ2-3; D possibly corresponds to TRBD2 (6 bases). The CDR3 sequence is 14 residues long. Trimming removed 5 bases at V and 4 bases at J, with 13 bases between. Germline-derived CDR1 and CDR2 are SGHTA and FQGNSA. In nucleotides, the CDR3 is TGTGCCAGCAGCCGCCGGGACTGGGCAGATACGCAGTATTTT. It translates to CASSRRDWADTQYF.